The 10 T cell receptor beta chains below were found in one sample sequenced in a study of T-cell reconstitution after alpha-beta-depleted transplantation in children. Unique molecular identifiers were incorporated into the prepared TCRbeta library. TCRdb reprocessed the PCR reads via MiXCR and lists one record per CDR3 protein. The table shows 75,000 to 80,000 distinct CDR3 sequences, with about a sixth occurring only once. The sequencing here drew on PBMCs, mostly from graft donor cells, taken 360 days after TCRalphabeta/CD19-depleted stem cell transplant. The receptor set was obtained from a male patient between 2 and 15 years old who had a stem cell transplant for acute lymphoblastic leukemia, so the T cells may come from the graft donor.

This clonotype has at least ten counts. The chain employs TRBV30 and TRBJ2-2; TRBD2 agrees at 9 bases. The CDR3 length is 15 residues. The ends lost 0 bases at V and 4 bases at J; junction bases unmatched: 3. Germline V gene lookup returns CDR1 GTSNPN and CDR2 SVGIG (reference sequence). The CDR3 DNA reads TGTGCCTGGAGTGTACGCGGGAGGGCCACCGGGGAGCTGTTTTTT. It specifies CAWSVRGRATGELFF.

There are a few counts of this clonotype. This chain uses TRBV10-3 with TRBJ1-2, with 7 bases aligning to TRBD1. J gave up 0 bases and V 4 bases, and 2 bases lay outside the gene matches. This CDR3 has 14 residues. Germline V gene lookup returns CDR1 ENHRY and CDR2 SYGVKD. CDR3 bases: TGTGCCATCAGTGGGGGACAGCCTAACTATGGCTACACCTTC. Its translation: CAISGGQPNYGYTF.

This clonotype was seen only a few times. This sequence joins TRBV6-5 and TRBJ1-5; D gene uncertain. The CDR3 is made up of 15 amino acids. Germline CDR1 and CDR2: MNHEY and SVGAGI. Trimming pared 5 bases from V and 4 bases from J, leaving 15 bases between. CDR3 sequence (DNA): TGTGCCAGCAGTAATCAGAGACTGTGGAATCAGCCCCAGCATTTT. The encoded protein is CASSNQRLWNQPQHF.

The J gene is TRBJ2-1, the V gene TRBV6-5, with 13 positions matching TRBD2. The CDR3 sequence is 17 residues long. Germline CDR1 is MNHEY and CDR2 is SVGAGI. V lost 2 bases, J lost 6 bases, and 7 bases stayed unmatched. The CDR3 bases are TGTGCCAGCAGTTACGGGAGACTAGCGGGAGGACGCAATGAGCAGTTCTTC. It encodes CASSYGRLAGGRNEQFF.

This clonotype occurred a few times. J is TRBJ2-2 and V is TRBV6-1; 9 nucleotides agree with TRBD2. The germline V gene has CDR1 MNHNS and CDR2 SASEGT. The CDR3 is 17 residues long. The V segment lost 6 bases and the J segment 4 bases; nucleotides outside the gene matches: 12. The CDR3 reads CASSLALSGRITGELFF. The DNA for the CDR3 is TGTGCCAGCAGCCTGGCCCTGAGCGGGAGGATCACCGGGGAGCTGTTTTTT.

This clonotype occurred a few times. The chain uses TRBV12-3 or TRBV12-4 and TRBJ1-4; D not certain. With 6 bases removed from V and 7 bases from J, the gap between germline ends came to 21 bases. The CDR3 is made up of 16 amino acids. CDR3 coding DNA: TGTGCCAGCAGCCCAACCTCTTCAAGGTGGGGTGAAAAACTGTTTTTT. Its protein is CASSPTSSRWGEKLFF.

Only a few counts were recorded for this clonotype. The chain employs TRBV20-1 and TRBJ2-3; 7 nucleotides line up with TRBD1. Germline V gene data show CDR1 as DFQATT and CDR2 as SNEGSKA (reference sequence). J lost 3 bases, V lost 3 bases, and 6 bases had no gene match. This CDR3 has 14 amino acids. The CDR3 sequence is CSASPRGRTDTQYF. In DNA, the CDR3 is TGCAGTGCTAGTCCGAGGGGGCGGACAGATACGCAGTATTTT.

In this sample, this clonotype turned up a few times. The V gene is TRBV4-2, the J gene TRBJ2-1; 8 bases line up with TRBD2. Per germline, CDR1 LGHNA and CDR2 YNFKEQ. Germline trimming cut 4 bases from V and 2 bases from J; bases unmatched to any gene: 7. The CDR3 is 16 amino acids. CDR3 DNA: TGTGCCAGCAGCCGTTCAGCGGGGGAGGCCTACAATGAGCAGTTCTTC. The encoded protein is CASSRSAGEAYNEQFF.

The chain combines TRBV20-1 with TRBJ2-5, with 14 bases lining up with TRBD2. The junction had 7 bases not matched to a gene; V was cut back by 3 bases and J by 4 bases. The germline gives CDR1 DFQATT, CDR2 SNEGSKA (reference sequence). The CDR3 has 16 amino acids. CDR3 region: CSASRGLAGGGETQYF. In nucleotides, the CDR3 is TGCAGTGCTAGTAGAGGACTAGCGGGAGGTGGAGAGACCCAGTACTTC.

This rearrangement joins TRBV11-1 to TRBJ2-1, with 11 bases identical to TRBD2. There are 16 residues in the CDR3. V trimming: 5 bases; J trimming: 5 bases; junction bases outside the gene matches: 8. The germline gives CDR1 SGHAT, CDR2 FQDESV (reference sequence). CDR3 bases: TGTGCCAGCAGCACACCTGGGACTAGCGGAGACAATGAGCAGTTCTTC. Protein product: CASSTPGTSGDNEQFF.